These 23 T cell receptor beta chains were sequenced from one sample in a study of cytomegalovirus exposure and HLA in healthy donors. PCR was performed using 60 Vbeta and 13 Jbeta primers. The protocol was immunoSEQ multiplex PCR, while the TCRdb copy is restricted to in-frame clones and leaves out a portion. The sample holds over 150,000 clones, about four fifths seen once. Source material: PBMCs. These receptors originate from a young man in good health and CMV-seronegative.

This clone was detected only once. The V call is TRBV4-1, the J call TRBJ1-1; D is unclear. CDR1 is MGHRA, CDR2 YSYEKL, per germline. V was cut by 3 bases and J by 2 bases, with 10 bases left in between. This CDR3 has 14 residues. The CDR3 loop is CASSHGRTNTEAFF. The DNA for the CDR3 is TGCGCCAGCAGCCATGGTCGGACTAACACTGAAGCTTTCTTT.

This chain connects TRBV27 to TRBJ2-2; D unclear. The CDR3 extends over 13 amino acids. Germline CDR1 is MNHEY and CDR2 is SMNVEV (reference sequence). Trimming removed 5 bases at V and 1 base at J, with 5 bases between. As DNA, the CDR3 is TGTGCCAGCAGTCCCCGGAACACCGGGGAGCTGTTTTTT. Its protein product is CASSPRNTGELFF.

The J gene is TRBJ2-2, the V gene TRBV28; 7 bases are a match to TRBD2. V lost 3 bases and J lost 5; bases outside the gene matches: 0. The CDR3 is 13 amino acids. The germline CDR1 and CDR2 sequences are MDHEN and SYDVKM. The CDR3 sequence: CASSLGGTGELFF. The CDR3 DNA is TGTGCCAGCAGTTTGGGGGGGACCGGGGAGCTGTTTTTT.

The chain combines TRBV5-1 with TRBJ1-2; possibly TRBD1 for D (6 bases). The CDR3 sequence is 15 residues long. Looked up from germline, CDR1 is SGHRS and CDR2 is YFSETQ. V lost 4 bases, J lost 7 bases, and 20 bases lay in between. As DNA, the CDR3 is TGCGCCAGCAGCGTGGACAGTGTAGGTCCGAGTGGCTACACCTTC. This codes for CASSVDSVGPSGYTF.

This chain uses TRBV28 with TRBJ2-7; 10 nucleotides align to TRBD1. Germline V lookup: CDR1 MDHEN, CDR2 SYDVKM. V lost 6 bases to trimming and J lost 6 bases; unmatched junction nucleotides: 17. CDR3 length: 17 residues. CDR3 nucleotides: TGTGCCAGCAGGAGGCTTGGGGCTAGGGGACAGGGGACCGAGCAGTACTTC. Amino acid sequence: CASRRLGARGQGTEQYF.

The chain couples TRBV5-1 to TRBJ2-1; TRBD1 aligns across 8 bases. With 5 bases clipped from V and 0 bases from J, the junction kept 7 bases outside the gene matches. The germline V gene encodes CDR1 SGHRS and CDR2 YFSETQ. This CDR3 comprises 16 residues. Written as DNA, the CDR3 is TGCGCCAGCAGTCGTACAGGGGGACCCTCCTACAATGAGCAGTTCTTC. Protein product: CASSRTGGPSYNEQFF.

The gene calls are TRBV5-1 and TRBJ2-7; 8 bases line up with TRBD1. The CDR3 sequence is 15 residues long. V was clipped by 1 base and J by 5 bases; unmatched bases: 8. Germline V gene lookup returns CDR1 SGHRS and CDR2 YFSETQ. Here the CDR3 DNA reads TGCGCCAGCAGCTTGAGAGACAGGGGTCGCCACGAGCAGTACTTC. Protein sequence: CASSLRDRGRHEQYF.

The sample holds a few counts of this clone. The chain links TRBV5-1 to TRBJ1-4; tentatively, D is TRBD1 (6 bases). The V and J ends lost 4 bases and 6 bases respectively, with 16 bases between them. The CDR3 is 15 amino acids. Germline CDR1 reads SGHRS; CDR2 reads YFSETQ. CDR3 sequence (DNA): TGCGCCAGCAGCCCACAGGGATCTTCTGATGAAAAACTGTTTTTT. Translated: CASSPQGSSDEKLFF.

The V call is TRBV27, the J call TRBJ1-1; 7 bases agree with TRBD1. J gave up 8 bases and V 6 bases, and 15 bases lay outside the gene matches. CDR1 MNHEY and CDR2 SMNVEV come from the germline V gene (reference sequence). This CDR3 spans 15 amino acids. This CDR3 is CASSSPDRAWGEAFF. CDR3 bases: TGTGCCAGCAGCTCCCCAGACAGGGCCTGGGGGGAAGCTTTCTTT.

The chain carries TRBV5-1 and TRBJ1-1; D remains unclear. This CDR3 has 21 residues. Germline V lookup: CDR1 SGHRS, CDR2 YFSETQ. The V end lost 1 base, the J end lost 2 bases, and 30 bases lay between the germline ends. CDR3 region: CASSLMRGQASLLKTNTEAFF. The CDR3 DNA sequence: TGCGCCAGCAGCTTGATGAGAGGGCAGGCTTCCTTACTTAAGACTAACACTGAAGCTTTCTTT. The full variable domain, rest sourced from reference TRBV5-1 and TRBJ1-1, is KAGVTQTPRYLIKTRGQQVTLSCSPISGHRSVSWYQQTPGQGLQFLFEYFSETQRNKGNFPGRFSGRQFSNSRSEMNVSTLELGDSALYLCASSLMRGQASLLKTNTEAFFGQGTRLTVV.

The J gene is TRBJ2-7, the V gene TRBV7-3, with D perhaps matching TRBD2 (6 bases). The CDR3 length is 16 residues. Trimming cost V 5 bases and J 5 bases, with 22 bases left between them. The germline V gene has CDR1 SGHTA and CDR2 FQGTGA. CDR3 sequence: CASSEDGWEVLDEQYF. CDR3 nucleotide sequence: TGTGCCAGCAGCGAAGACGGATGGGAGGTCCTAGACGAGCAGTACTTC. Full variable domain (outside the CDR3, taken from reference TRBV7-3 and TRBJ2-7): GAGVSQTPSNKVTEKGKYVELRCDPISGHTALYWYRQSLGQGPEFLIYFQGTGAADDSGLPNDRFFAVRPEGSVSTLKIQRTERGDSAVYLCASSEDGWEVLDEQYFGPGTRLTVT.

The chain employs TRBV6-5 and TRBJ1-2, with D possibly matching TRBD1 (5 bases). Between the trimmed V and J ends, which lost 0 bases and 8 bases, there was a span of 13 bases. The CDR3 spans 14 residues. Per the germline V gene, CDR1 is MNHEY and CDR2 is SVGAGI. CDR3 sequence: CASSYSPLGVGYTF. The CDR3 region has the DNA TGTGCCAGCAGTTACTCCCCCTTAGGGGTCGGCTACACCTTC.

This sequence joins TRBV7-2 and TRBJ1-2; D not resolved. The CDR3 extends over 12 amino acids. V shed 0 bases and J shed 11 bases, with 10 bases lying between them. Germline V lookup: CDR1 SGHTA, CDR2 FQGNSA. CDR3 residues: CASSLASTKYTF. The DNA of the CDR3 is TGTGCCAGCAGCTTAGCCTCTACGAAATACACCTTC.

CDR3: CASSIDTYEQYF. The CDR3 region has the DNA TGTGCCAGTAGTATAGACACCTACGAGCAGTACTTC. The chain has TRBV19 and TRBJ2-7, with D hard to call. This CDR3 comprises 12 residues. CDR1 LNHDA and CDR2 SQIVND come from the germline V gene (reference sequence). Trimming cost V 0 bases and J 2 bases, with 2 bases left between them.

The chain has TRBV5-8 and TRBJ1-4, with D perhaps matching TRBD1 (6 bases). Germline CDR1 SGHTS, CDR2 YDEGEE. This CDR3 has 17 amino acids. The germline V and J ends were trimmed by 4 bases and 0 bases, with 16 bases remaining between them. For the CDR3, the DNA is TGTGCCAGCAGCCTTTCCGACAGGTTTGCAACTAATGAAAAACTGTTTTTT. This sequence encodes CASSLSDRFATNEKLFF.

This chain uses TRBV19 with TRBJ2-5; D may be TRBD2 (5 bases). Germline V gene sequence: CDR1 LNHDA, CDR2 SQIVND (reference sequence). This CDR3 region has 13 residues. V lost 6 bases, J lost 1 base, and 9 bases lay in between. The CDR3 DNA is TGTGCCAGTAGCCCTAGCATCCAAGAGACCCAGTACTTC. It encodes CASSPSIQETQYF.

The chain recombines TRBV10-3 with TRBJ2-6, with TRBD2 matching over 7 bases. The CDR3 is 16 amino acids. Per the germline V gene, CDR1 is ENHRY and CDR2 is SYGVKD. V dropped 7 bases and J dropped 2; count of bases not matched to a gene: 8. CDR3 protein: CAITPEGGPGANVLTF. CDR3 nucleotide sequence: TGTGCCATCACCCCTGAGGGAGGGCCTGGGGCCAACGTCCTGACTTTC.

The rearrangement joins TRBV11-2 to TRBJ2-1, with 9 bases fitting TRBD2. The CDR3 consists of 15 residues. Unmatched junction bases numbered 4, after V lost 1 base and J lost 6 bases. Germline values: CDR1 SGHAT, CDR2 FQNNGV. The DNA of the CDR3 is TGTGCCAGCAGCTTAGTGGGACTAGCAGTCAATGAGCAGTTCTTC. Amino acid sequence: CASSLVGLAVNEQFF.

The V and J genes are TRBV5-4 and TRBJ2-1; the match to TRBD2 covers 11 bases. Germline values: CDR1 SGHNT, CDR2 YYREEE (reference sequence). Trimming at V came to 5 bases and at J to 6 bases, leaving 4 bases not matched to a gene. This CDR3 comprises 14 residues. CDR3 residues: CASRRLAGSNEQFF. The CDR3 nucleotides are TGTGCCAGCAGGAGACTAGCGGGATCCAATGAGCAGTTCTTC.

The J gene is TRBJ1-1, the V gene TRBV28; TRBD1 aligns across 7 bases. J lost 5 bases, V lost 6 bases, and 9 bases had no gene match. Germline values: CDR1 MDHEN, CDR2 SYDVKM. The CDR3 runs to 14 residues. The DNA of the CDR3 is TGTGCCAGCAGCTCGCGGGACAGCCGGACTGAAGCTTTCTTT. Translating gives CASSSRDSRTEAFF.

The count of this clone is one. The junction differs from germline at one of its ends, possibly a read error. The chain carries TRBV27 and TRBJ2-1; D call uncertain. From germline, CDR1 is MNHEY and CDR2 SMNVEV (reference sequence). The CDR3 runs to 16 residues. The CDR3 loop is CASNLRVSSSYNEQFF. The CDR3 nucleotides read TGTGCCAGCAATTTACGGGTCTCCTCCTCCTACAATGAGCAGTTCTTC.

V usage is TRBV18 and J usage is TRBJ2-7; 8 nucleotides match TRBD1. Trimming took 3 bases from V and 2 from J; bases not matched to a gene: 12. This CDR3 has 17 amino acids. The V gene's germline CDR1 is KGHSH and CDR2 LQKENI. The CDR3 bases are TGTGCCAGCTCACCTGCTGAACGGGACAGGAACCCCTACGAGCAGTACTTC. Translating it yields CASSPAERDRNPYEQYF. Full variable domain (remainder filled in from reference TRBV18 and TRBJ2-7): NAGVMQNPRHLVRRRGQEARLRCSPMKGHSHVYWYRQLPEEGLKFMVYLQKENIIDESGMPKERFSAEFPKEGPSILRIQQVVRGDSAAYFCASSPAERDRNPYEQYFGPGTRLTVT.

This clone came up once. The chain employs TRBV29-1 and TRBJ2-7; a possible D gene is TRBD2 (7 bases). Trimming cost V 7 bases and J 1 base, with 14 bases left between them. The germline gives CDR1 SQVTM, CDR2 ANQGSEA. This CDR3 has 13 amino acids. This CDR3 reads CSAWGGRSYEQYF. The DNA for the CDR3 is TGCAGCGCCTGGGGGGGCAGGTCCTACGAGCAGTACTTC.